Detailed here is one TCR beta chain. Its binding antigen is unknown. Within one base of it there is no much larger clone, and no base qualities were kept. The cohort consisted of 666 healthy bone marrow donors. Cohort members were all nominally healthy when sampled, although unrecorded immune exposures were likely present. The donor was CMV seronegative and was included in the group of 352 seronegative cohort members. Each donor provided a peripheral blood sample, and peripheral blood mononuclear cells were used for TCR beta sequencing. Genomic DNA was extracted from the blood cell samples with the Qiagen DNeasy Blood Extraction Kit. The data were obtained in a study of cytomegalovirus exposure and HLA in healthy donors listed by TCRdb under 2017. About the investigation overall: In an earlier analysis of under 750 of the donors, 276 Gb of sequence data and some 100 million unique TCR beta sequences from 150 million to 200 million T cells were reported. An early release covering more than 500 HLA-typed donors comprised about 310 gigabases of sequencing data and roughly 85 million unique TCR sequences. Among the roughly 390 genotyped donors, around 81% belonged to the genetic ancestry cluster associated with self-reported Caucasian donors. The study aimed to test whether signatures of past pathogen exposure could be identified by cataloging public T cell receptors. Using immunosequencing, the study profiled T cell repertoires from roughly 650 subjects and related those repertoires to cytomegalovirus serostatus. In addition to the first cohort of 650 to 750 subjects, a separate validation cohort of over 90 different subjects was used. High-throughput TCR immunosequencing, statistical association of individual TCRs with disease status, and machine learning were combined to predict cytomegalovirus infection status. To study patterns of TCR occurrence, a later analysis re-analyzed previously published TCR beta repertoires from several hundred donors and added high-resolution HLA genotyping. Rather than using new phenotypic data, the later analysis identified candidate immune exposures from TCR beta sequences and from how often those sequences occurred across donors. An earlier analysis of some 600 of the donors applied high-throughput TCR beta sequencing to assess whether each TCR beta V gene segment acted as functional or pseudogenic. Donor age, sex, ethnicity and CMV serostatus were compiled together with the repertoire data. A later genetic analysis used genome-wide SNP genotypes for about three fifths of the 666 donors, treating that subset as a discovery cohort. All discovery cohort repertoires had been generated using a single sequencing platform. Both class I and class II loci were covered by HLA typing, at four-digit resolution. Typing coverage differed by locus: A, B, C, DRB1 and DQB1 were typed in about 629-640 donors, DQA1 in about 510, DPA1 in nearly 610, and DPB1 in roughly 470. Four to six DR-DQ haplotypes were handled as single units for association and clustering because linkage in the cohort was strong. Among about 390 genotyped donors of the cohort, an average of about 240,000 unique TCR beta nucleotide sequences were sequenced per donor, roughly a sixth of them non-productive.

What the study reported, not specific to this receptor: In a later analysis, TCR association rates were found to vary across HLA loci, with the most associated TCRs seen for DRB1 alleles and the fewest for HLA-C alleles. In an earlier analysis of some 500 of the donors, most TCR beta V segments appeared in productive rearrangements about 87% or about 30% of the time, broadly matching IMGT annotations. Some IMGT-functional V segments, including TRBV6-2 and TRBV6-3, could not be distinguished by the 87-base-pair reads and were therefore excluded. According to a later analysis, most CMV-associated TCR beta chains appeared to be HLA-restricted, and the HLA associations seemed to be driven largely by CMV exposure. A few of the identified cytomegalovirus-associated TCR beta chains were confirmed in vitro to be specific for cytomegalovirus antigens. Compared with equally common non-associated chains, HLA-associated TCR beta chains in a later analysis were more clonally expanded and had lower generation probabilities. At a false discovery rate of 0.05, a later analysis linked 16,951 TCR beta sequences to specific HLA alleles. Because some donors lacked HLA typing at each locus, the association tests relied only on the typed subset. A group of highly shared sequence variants was considered likely to be a technical artifact of the sequencing pipeline. According to a later genetic analysis, donors in an Asian-associated ancestry cluster had fewer N-insertions in productive TCRs than the approximately 710-donor mean. Linkage disequilibrium might explain the correlated functional status among segregating V segments, but an unknown experimental factor could not be ruled out. The classifier was reported to diagnose cytomegalovirus status with high specificity and sensitivity in both the original cohort and the validation cohort. A further reported finding was that TCR beta sequences accurately predicted the HLA-A and HLA-B alleles for most subjects in the first cohort. The authors suggested that the approach could potentially be extended to other disease states and immunological phenotypes. The only immune exposure information available for the cohort was CMV serostatus. The cohort was sequenced for TCR beta chains only, and without alpha or paired-chain data the features that could be detected were limited. Sequencing depth was assumed to be roughly uniform across donors in the presence/absence analyses, though that assumption may not hold. Strong co-occurrence of HLA alleles, especially DR and DQ, made assigning TCR associations to individual alleles difficult. The study gave a list of 150 to 200 TCR beta chains associated with cytomegalovirus. Because counts were too low, 15 to 20 rarely observed V segments, including chromosome 9 orphons, were excluded from the earlier analysis of around 640 of the donors. A later genetic analysis associated a missense DCLRE1C variant with V-gene and J-gene trimming of TCR beta chains, and an independent cohort replicated the association. In a later analysis, several top co-occurrence clusters were reported to appear linked to parvovirus B19, influenza, CMV and Epstein-Barr virus. Across donors, most TCR sequences were observed very rarely, whereas some public TCRs were present in many individuals.

The CDR3 goes from the cysteine to the phenylalanine over 16 residues. Only the CDR3 portion is preserved as DNA: 48 bases, with reading frame beginning at the first base. The CDR1 and CDR2 encoded by the germline V gene are MGHDK and SYGVNS. Germline trimming: 4 bases from V, 4 bases from J; junction bases outside gene matches: 10. Libraries came from the immunoSEQ multiplex PCR assay. For the multiplex PCR, a mixture combining 60 forward primers for TCR Vbeta segments and 13 reverse primers for TCR Jbeta segments was used. The CDR3 region of rearranged TCR beta genes was amplified from genomic DNA with a multiplex PCR assay. The Illumina HiSeq System was used to sequence the amplified TCR beta libraries as 87-base-pair reads. The source study handled its data this way. A later analysis tallied around 87 million unique TCR beta chains across the 666 repertoires, and some 10 million of those chains were shared by two or more donors. A nearest-neighbor algorithm error-corrected the raw reads and collapsed the reads into unique sequences, merging closely related sequences to remove PCR and sequencing errors. Alignment of CDR3 sequences to IMGT reference sequences was used to assign V, D and J gene segments. For a sequence to be retained, a match of at least six nucleotides to both a V gene segment and a J gene segment was required. Rearrangements were classified as productive when the CDR3 lacked stop codons and remained in frame with V and J, and all other rearrangements were classified as non-productive. Following IMGT convention, CDR3 was defined as the stretch from the second conserved V-encoded cysteine to the conserved J-encoded phenylalanine. Sequences without an unambiguous match to a single V gene segment were excluded from the earlier analysis of about 630 of the donors. In an earlier analysis of several hundred of the donors, a V segment was called functional when productive rearrangements were above 56.7%, and segregating when the standard deviation between donors exceeded 5%. A statistical classification framework was developed to diagnose cytomegalovirus status using the catalog of TCR beta chain sequences. In a later analysis, V and J genes were assigned by comparing TCR nucleotide sequences against IMGT/GENE-DB human TR gene sequences. A later analysis assigned CDR3 sequences and most-parsimonious VDJ recombination scenarios with the TCRdist pipeline. In a later analysis, every TCR beta chain was defined by the combination of its CDR3 amino acid sequence and its V-gene family, and reads without a unique V-gene family were dropped. In a later analysis, approximately 590 highly shared, low-generation-probability nucleotide sequences were removed to address suspected cross-contamination and a sequencing artifact. In a later analysis, a clonal expansion index for each public chain was calculated from normalized within-repertoire ranks of inferred template counts. In a later analysis, generation probabilities were computed with a VDJ recombination model fitted to out-of-frame rearrangements, and the resulting probabilities were checked against IGoR. In a later analysis, TCR-TCR, TCR-HLA and TCR-CMV co-occurrence was scored with hypergeometric tests, and a repertoire-size bias correction was applied to TCR pairs. In a later analysis, false discovery rates were estimated by permuting HLA or CMV assignments 20 times. In a later analysis, co-occurring TCRs were grouped with DBSCAN, and TCRdist sequence similarity was added when clustering was performed within HLA-allele-positive subsets. Repertoires with fewer than 30,000 or more than 120,000 public chains, plus five repertoires with anomalous nucleotide sharing, were excluded from co-occurrence clustering. Held by TCRdb, this immuneACCESS table contains in-frame sequences only and omits some clones. Under half of the omission traces to an unresolved V gene where checked; the cause of the rest is unknown. D and trimming were read from the DNA, whereas the V and J calls and clone size are those reported in that table. This sample comprises some 210,000 clones, around 73% of them detected only once. The ten top clones hold over 3.5% of the sample.

The sequence links TRBV25-1 to TRBJ2-1; a stretch of 7 junction bases matches TRBD2. This TCR derives from a male donor in good health and CMV-seronegative. Sequenced: PBMCs. The DNA is TGTGCCAGCAGTGCCTTCGGGGGGATGCAATACAATGAGCAGTTCTTC. Its product reads: CASSAFGGMQYNEQFF.